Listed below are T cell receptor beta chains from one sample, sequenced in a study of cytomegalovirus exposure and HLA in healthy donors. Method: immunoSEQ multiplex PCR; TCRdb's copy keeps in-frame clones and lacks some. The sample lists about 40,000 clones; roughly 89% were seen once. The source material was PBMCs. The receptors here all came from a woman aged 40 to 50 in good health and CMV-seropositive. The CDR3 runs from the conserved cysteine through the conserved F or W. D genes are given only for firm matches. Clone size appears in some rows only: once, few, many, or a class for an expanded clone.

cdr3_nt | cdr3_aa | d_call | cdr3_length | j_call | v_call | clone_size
TGTGCCACCAGTAAAGGACAGGGGAGTGCCTATAATTCACCCCTCCACTTT | CATSKGQGSAYNSPLHF | TRBD1 | 17 | TRBJ1-6 | TRBV15 | NA
TGTGCCCGGACTAGCGGGGCCTCTAGCACAGATACGCAGTATTTT | CARTSGASSTDTQYF | TRBD2 | 15 | TRBJ2-3 | TRBV7-2 | NA
TGCGCCAGCAGCCGCAGAAGGGGCATGACGGACACCGGGGAGCTGTTTTTT | CASSRRRGMTDTGELFF | NA | 17 | TRBJ2-2 | TRBV4-3 | NA
TGTGCCTCCCGACAGAGTAGCAATCAGCCCCAGCATTTT | CASRQSSNQPQHF | NA | 13 | TRBJ1-5 | TRBV28 | NA
TGCGCCAGCAGCCCCACCGGGACTAGCCCAGATACGCAGTATTTT | CASSPTGTSPDTQYF | TRBD2 | 15 | TRBJ2-3 | TRBV5-1 | NA
TGTGCCAGCGGAGAAACAGGGGGCACCGCTGGCTACACCTTC | CASGETGGTAGYTF | TRBD1 | 14 | TRBJ1-2 | TRBV25-1 | NA
TGTGCCAGCTCACCATTACAGAACACCGGGGAGCTGTTTTTT | CASSPLQNTGELFF | NA | 14 | TRBJ2-2 | TRBV18 | NA
TGCAGCACCCAAGGTGGCGGGAACACCGGGGAGCTGTTTTTT | CSTQGGGNTGELFF | NA | 14 | TRBJ2-2 | TRBV29-1 | NA
TGTGCCAGCAGCCTTTTTGGACTAGCGGGGGCGGAGGAGGAGACCCAGTACTTC | CASSLFGLAGAEEETQYF | TRBD2 | 18 | TRBJ2-5 | TRBV7-3 | NA
TGTGCCAGCAGCTTAGCGCCTAGCAGCCCCGATTCACCCCTCCACTTT | CASSLAPSSPDSPLHF | NA | 16 | TRBJ1-6 | TRBV7-9 | NA
TGTGCCAGCAGAACCGACCTAGGTGGCTACACCTTC | CASRTDLGGYTF | NA | 12 | TRBJ1-2 | TRBV6-5 | once
TGTGCCAGCAGCCCCGTAGACACAGATACGCAGTATTTT | CASSPVDTDTQYF | NA | 13 | TRBJ2-3 | TRBV5-4 | once
TGTGCCAGCAGCCCGGACGGGAGCTCTGGAAACACCATATATTTT | CASSPDGSSGNTIYF | NA | 15 | TRBJ1-3 | TRBV7-9 | NA
TGTGCCAGTCGACAGGGGAGCTCTGGGGCCAACGTCCTGACTTTC | CASRQGSSGANVLTF | TRBD1 | 15 | TRBJ2-6 | TRBV19 | NA
TGTGCCAGCAGTGACGTACAGGGTGTATCACCCCTCCACTTT | CASSDVQGVSPLHF | NA | 14 | TRBJ1-6 | TRBV6-5 | NA
TGTGCCACCAGCAGACCCCGGGACAGGGGGGGTGAGCAGTACTTC | CATSRPRDRGGEQYF | TRBD1 | 15 | TRBJ2-7 | TRBV15 | NA
TGTGCCAGCAGCCAAGACCCGAGCGGGGGGACCAAAGAGACCCAGTACTTC | CASSQDPSGGTKETQYF | TRBD2 | 17 | TRBJ2-5 | TRBV4-2 | NA
TGCGCCAGCAGCTTAGGGACAGGGAACTATGGCTACACCTTC | CASSLGTGNYGYTF | TRBD1 | 14 | TRBJ1-2 | TRBV5-1 | NA
TGTGCCAGCTCAGGGACAGGGGAGGACACTGAAGCTTTCTTT | CASSGTGEDTEAFF | TRBD1 | 14 | TRBJ1-1 | TRBV18 | once
TGTGCCAGTAGGGGTCGGGCTTTCTTT | CASRGRAFF | NA | 9 | TRBJ1-1 | TRBV6-5 | NA
TGTGCCAGCAGCGTAGGTAATGTGGGCAAAAGCTCCTACAATGAGCAGTTCTTC | CASSVGNVGKSSYNEQFF | NA | 18 | TRBJ2-1 | TRBV9 | NA